This TCR beta chain was sequenced in a study of OX40 agonist ivuxolimab in advanced cancers. Study observations and caveats: Some nonresponders also had low normalized T-cell clonal expansion. It was not determined which antigens were specifically recognized by the peripheral T cells that had undergone clonal expansion.

Comments on this clone: Its cognate antigen is unknown.

Systemic immunosuppression or autoimmune disease history was grounds to exclude patients. Repertoires were generated with immunoSEQ multiplex PCR, while TCRdb's copy carries only in-frame clones and drops some. The sample has 71,000 or so clones, over 90% seen once. The ends lost 4 bases at V and 5 bases at J; junction bases unmatched: 8. CDR3 length equals 16 residues. Germline V gene sequence: CDR1 SGDLS, CDR2 YYNGEE. The origin of this receptor is an adult with an advanced solid tumor such as melanoma, head and neck, liver or kidney cancer. The sample here was CD4+ or CD8+ T cells sorted from blood, taken in a trial of the OX40 agonist ivuxolimab. The chain is built from TRBV9 and TRBJ2-2; 10 nucleotides match TRBD2. CDR3 sequence reads: CASSTLAGALTGELFF. The CDR3, as DNA: TGTGCCAGCAGCACCCTAGCGGGGGCCCTTACCGGGGAGCTGTTTTTT.